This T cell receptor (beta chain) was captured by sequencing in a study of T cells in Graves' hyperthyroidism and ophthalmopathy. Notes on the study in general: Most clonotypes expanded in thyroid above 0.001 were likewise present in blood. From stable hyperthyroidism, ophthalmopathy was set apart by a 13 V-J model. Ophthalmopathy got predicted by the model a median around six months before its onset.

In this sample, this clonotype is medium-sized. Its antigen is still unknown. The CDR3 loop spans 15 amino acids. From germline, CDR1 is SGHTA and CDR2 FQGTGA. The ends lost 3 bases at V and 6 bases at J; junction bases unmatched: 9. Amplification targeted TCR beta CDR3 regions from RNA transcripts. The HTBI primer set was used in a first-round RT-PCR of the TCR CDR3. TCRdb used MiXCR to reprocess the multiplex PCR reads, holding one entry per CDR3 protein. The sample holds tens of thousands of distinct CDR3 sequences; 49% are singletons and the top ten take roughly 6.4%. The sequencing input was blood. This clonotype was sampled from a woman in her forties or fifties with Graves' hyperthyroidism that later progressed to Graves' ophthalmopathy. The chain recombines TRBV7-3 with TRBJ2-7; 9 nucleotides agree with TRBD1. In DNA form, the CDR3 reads TGTGCCAGCAGCTTCCAACCGGGACAGGGTCTCGAGCAGTACTTC. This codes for CASSFQPGQGLEQYF.